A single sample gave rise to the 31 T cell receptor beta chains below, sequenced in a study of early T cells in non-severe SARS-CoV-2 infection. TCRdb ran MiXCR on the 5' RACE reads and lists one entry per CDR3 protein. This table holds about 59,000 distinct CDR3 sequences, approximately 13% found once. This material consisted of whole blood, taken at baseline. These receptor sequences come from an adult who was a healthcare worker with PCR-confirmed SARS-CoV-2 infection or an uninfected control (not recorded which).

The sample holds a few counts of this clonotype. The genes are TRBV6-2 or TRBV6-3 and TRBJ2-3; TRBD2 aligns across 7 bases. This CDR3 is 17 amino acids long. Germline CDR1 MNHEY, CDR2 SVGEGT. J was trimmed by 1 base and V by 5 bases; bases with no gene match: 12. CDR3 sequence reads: CASSPLVQRGRTDTQYF. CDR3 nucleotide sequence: TGTGCCAGCAGTCCCCTCGTGCAGCGGGGCCGCACAGATACGCAGTATTTT.

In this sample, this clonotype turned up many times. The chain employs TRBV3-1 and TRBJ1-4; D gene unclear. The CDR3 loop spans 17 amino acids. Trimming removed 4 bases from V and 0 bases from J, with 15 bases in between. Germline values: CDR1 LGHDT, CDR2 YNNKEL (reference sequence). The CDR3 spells CASSPRPYKPTNEKLFF. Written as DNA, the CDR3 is TGTGCCAGCAGCCCCAGGCCTTACAAGCCAACTAATGAAAAACTGTTTTTT.

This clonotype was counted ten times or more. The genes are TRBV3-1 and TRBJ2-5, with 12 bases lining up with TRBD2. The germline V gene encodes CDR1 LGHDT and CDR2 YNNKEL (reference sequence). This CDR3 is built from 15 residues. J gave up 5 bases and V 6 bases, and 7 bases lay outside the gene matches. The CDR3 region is CASRRAGTSGETQYF. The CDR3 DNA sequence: TGTGCCAGCAGACGCGCCGGGACTAGCGGGGAGACCCAGTACTTC.

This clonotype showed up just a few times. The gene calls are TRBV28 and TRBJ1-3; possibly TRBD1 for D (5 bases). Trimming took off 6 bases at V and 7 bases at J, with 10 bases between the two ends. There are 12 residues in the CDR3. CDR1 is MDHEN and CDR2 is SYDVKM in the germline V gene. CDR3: CASSPWGNTIYF. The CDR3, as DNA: TGTGCCAGCAGCCCATGGGGGAACACCATATATTTT.

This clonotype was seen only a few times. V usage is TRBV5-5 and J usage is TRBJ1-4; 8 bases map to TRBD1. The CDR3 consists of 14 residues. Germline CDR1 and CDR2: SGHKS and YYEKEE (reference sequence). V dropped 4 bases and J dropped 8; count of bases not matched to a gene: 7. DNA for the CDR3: TGTGCCAGCAGCGCGGTGACAGGGGAGGAAAAACTGTTTTTT. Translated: CASSAVTGEEKLFF. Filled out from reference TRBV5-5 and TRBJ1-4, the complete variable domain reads DAGVTQSPTHLIKTRGQQVTLRCSPISGHKSVSWYQQVLGQGPQFIFQYYEKEERGRGNFPDRFSARQFPNYSSELNVNALLLGDSALYLCASSAVTGEEKLFFGSGTQLSVL.

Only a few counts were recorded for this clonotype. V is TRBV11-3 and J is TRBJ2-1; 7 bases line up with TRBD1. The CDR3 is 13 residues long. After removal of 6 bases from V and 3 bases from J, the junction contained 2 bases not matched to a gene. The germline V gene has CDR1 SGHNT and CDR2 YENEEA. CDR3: CASRGQNYNEQFF. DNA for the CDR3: TGTGCCAGCAGGGGACAGAACTACAATGAGCAGTTCTTC.

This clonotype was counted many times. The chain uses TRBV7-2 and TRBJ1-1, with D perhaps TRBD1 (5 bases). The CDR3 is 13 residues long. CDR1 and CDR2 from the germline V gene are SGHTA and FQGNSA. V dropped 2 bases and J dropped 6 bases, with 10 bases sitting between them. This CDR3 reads CASSLYGAPEAFF. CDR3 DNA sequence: TGTGCCAGCAGCTTATACGGGGCCCCTGAAGCTTTCTTT.

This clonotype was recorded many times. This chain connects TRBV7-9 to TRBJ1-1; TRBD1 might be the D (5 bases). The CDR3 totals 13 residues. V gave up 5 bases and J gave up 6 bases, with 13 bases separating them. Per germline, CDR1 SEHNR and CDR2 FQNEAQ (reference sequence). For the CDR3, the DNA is TGTGCCAGCAGCCCGGACCTGGGGGCTGAAGCTTTCTTT. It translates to CASSPDLGAEAFF.

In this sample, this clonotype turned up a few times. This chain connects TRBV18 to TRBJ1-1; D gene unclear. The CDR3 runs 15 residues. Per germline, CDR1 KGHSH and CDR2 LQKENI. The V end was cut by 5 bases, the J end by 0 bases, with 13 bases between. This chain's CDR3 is CASSSHITVNTEAFF. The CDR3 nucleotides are TGTGCCAGCTCATCACATATCACAGTGAACACTGAAGCTTTCTTT.

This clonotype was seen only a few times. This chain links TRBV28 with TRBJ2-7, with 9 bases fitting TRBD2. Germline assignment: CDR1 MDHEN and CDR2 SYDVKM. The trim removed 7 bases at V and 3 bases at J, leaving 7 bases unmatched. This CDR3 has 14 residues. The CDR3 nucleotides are TGTGCCAGCAACGGCGGGAGGGTTATCTACGAGCAGTACTTC. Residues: CASNGGRVIYEQYF.

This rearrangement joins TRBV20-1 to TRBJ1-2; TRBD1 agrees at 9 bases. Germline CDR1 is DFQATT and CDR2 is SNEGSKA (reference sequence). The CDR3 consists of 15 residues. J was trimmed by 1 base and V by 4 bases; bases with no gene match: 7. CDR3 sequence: CSAIPTGGYNYGYTF. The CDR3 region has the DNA TGCAGTGCTATTCCGACAGGGGGATATAACTATGGCTACACCTTC.

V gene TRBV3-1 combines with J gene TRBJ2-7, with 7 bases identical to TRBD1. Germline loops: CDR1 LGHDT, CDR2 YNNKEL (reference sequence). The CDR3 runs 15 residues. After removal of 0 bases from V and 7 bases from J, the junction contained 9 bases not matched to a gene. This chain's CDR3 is CASSQDVGQVLEQYF. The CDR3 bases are TGTGCCAGCAGCCAAGATGTTGGACAGGTACTGGAGCAGTACTTC.

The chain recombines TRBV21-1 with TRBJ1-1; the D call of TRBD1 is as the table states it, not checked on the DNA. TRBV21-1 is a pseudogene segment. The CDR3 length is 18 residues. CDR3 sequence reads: CASSSPDSPKAGYTEAFF. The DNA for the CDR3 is TGTGCCAGCAGCAGCCCTGACAGCCCTAAGGCGGGGTACACTGAAGCTTTCTTT.

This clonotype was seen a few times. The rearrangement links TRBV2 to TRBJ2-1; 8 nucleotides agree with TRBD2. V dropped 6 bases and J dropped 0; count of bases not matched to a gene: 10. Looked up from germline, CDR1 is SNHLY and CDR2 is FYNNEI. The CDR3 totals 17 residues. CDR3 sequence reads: CASRRIAGTSSYNEQFF. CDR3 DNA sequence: TGTGCCAGCAGAAGGATAGCGGGAACTAGCTCCTACAATGAGCAGTTCTTC.

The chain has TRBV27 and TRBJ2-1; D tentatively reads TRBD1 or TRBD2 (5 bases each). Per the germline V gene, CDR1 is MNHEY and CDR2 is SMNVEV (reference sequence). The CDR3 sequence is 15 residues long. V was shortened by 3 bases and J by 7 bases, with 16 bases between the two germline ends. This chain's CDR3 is CASSFAGRGKNEQFF. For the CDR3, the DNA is TGTGCCAGCAGTTTCGCGGGTCGGGGCAAAAATGAGCAGTTCTTC.

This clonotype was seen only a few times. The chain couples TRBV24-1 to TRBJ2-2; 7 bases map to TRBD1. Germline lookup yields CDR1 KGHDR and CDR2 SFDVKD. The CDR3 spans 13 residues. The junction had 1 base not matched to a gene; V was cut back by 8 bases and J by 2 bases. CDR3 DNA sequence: TGTGCCACCACAGGGGGAAACACCGGGGAGCTGTTTTTT. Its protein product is CATTGGNTGELFF.

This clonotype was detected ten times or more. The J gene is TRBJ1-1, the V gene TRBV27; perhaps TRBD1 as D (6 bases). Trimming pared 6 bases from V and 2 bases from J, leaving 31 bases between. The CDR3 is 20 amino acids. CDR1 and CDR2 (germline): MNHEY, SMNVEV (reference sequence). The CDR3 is CASSPYPPGGGAWGNTEAFF. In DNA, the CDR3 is TGTGCCAGCAGCCCCTACCCTCCAGGCGGGGGCGCTTGGGGCAACACTGAAGCTTTCTTT.

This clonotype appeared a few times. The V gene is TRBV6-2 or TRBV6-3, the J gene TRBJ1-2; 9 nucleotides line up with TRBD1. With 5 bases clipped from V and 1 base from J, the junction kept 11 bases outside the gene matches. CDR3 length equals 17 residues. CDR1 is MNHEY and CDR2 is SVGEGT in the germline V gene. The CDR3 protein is CASSQPGQGNLNYGYTF. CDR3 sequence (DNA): TGTGCCAGCAGTCAACCGGGACAGGGAAACCTTAACTATGGCTACACCTTC.

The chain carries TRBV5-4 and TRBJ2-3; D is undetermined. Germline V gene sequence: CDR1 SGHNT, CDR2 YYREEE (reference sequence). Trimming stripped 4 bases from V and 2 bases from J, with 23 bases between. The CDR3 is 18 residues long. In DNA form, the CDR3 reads TGTGCCAGCAGCCCGCCTGGACGAGAAGTCGCGCCCACAGATACGCAGTATTTT. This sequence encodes CASSPPGREVAPTDTQYF. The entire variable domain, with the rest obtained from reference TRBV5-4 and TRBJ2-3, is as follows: ETGVTQSPTHLIKTRGQQVTLRCSSQSGHNTVSWYQQALGQGPQFIFQYYREEENGRGNFPPRFSGLQFPNYSSELNVNALELDDSALYLCASSPPGREVAPTDTQYFGPGTRLTVL.

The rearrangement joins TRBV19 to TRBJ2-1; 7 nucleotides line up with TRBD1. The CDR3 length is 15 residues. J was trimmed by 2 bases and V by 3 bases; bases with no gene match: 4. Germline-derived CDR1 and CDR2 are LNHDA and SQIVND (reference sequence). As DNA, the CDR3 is TGTGCCAGTAGTATGACAGGGAGTCCCTACAATGAGCAGTTCTTC. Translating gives CASSMTGSPYNEQFF.

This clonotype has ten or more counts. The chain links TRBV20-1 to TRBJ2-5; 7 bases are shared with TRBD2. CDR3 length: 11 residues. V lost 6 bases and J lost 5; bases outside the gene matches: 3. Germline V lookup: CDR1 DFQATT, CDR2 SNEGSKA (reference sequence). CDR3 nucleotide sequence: TGCAGTGCCACTAGCGTTGAGACCCAGTACTTC. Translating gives CSATSVETQYF.

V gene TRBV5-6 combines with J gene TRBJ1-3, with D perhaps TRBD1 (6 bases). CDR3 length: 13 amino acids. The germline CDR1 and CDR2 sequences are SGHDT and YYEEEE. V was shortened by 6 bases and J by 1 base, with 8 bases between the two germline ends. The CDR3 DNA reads TGTGCCAGCACCGGGACATCTGGAAACACCATATATTTT. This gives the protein CASTGTSGNTIYF.

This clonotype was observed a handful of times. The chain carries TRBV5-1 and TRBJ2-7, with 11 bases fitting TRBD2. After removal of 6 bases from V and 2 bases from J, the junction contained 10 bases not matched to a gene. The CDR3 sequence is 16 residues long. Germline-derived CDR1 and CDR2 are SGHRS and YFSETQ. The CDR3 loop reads CASTPWLAGGTYEQYF. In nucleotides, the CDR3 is TGCGCCAGCACCCCCTGGCTAGCGGGAGGAACCTACGAGCAGTACTTC. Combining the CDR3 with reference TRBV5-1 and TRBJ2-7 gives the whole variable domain KAGVTQTPRYLIKTRGQQVTLSCSPISGHRSVSWYQQTPGQGLQFLFEYFSETQRNKGNFPGRFSGRQFSNSRSEMNVSTLELGDSALYLCASTPWLAGGTYEQYFGPGTRLTVT.

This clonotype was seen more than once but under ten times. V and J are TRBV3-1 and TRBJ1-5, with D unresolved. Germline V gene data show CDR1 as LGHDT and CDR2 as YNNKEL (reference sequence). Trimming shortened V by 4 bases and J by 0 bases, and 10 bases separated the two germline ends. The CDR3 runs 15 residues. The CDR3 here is CASSPGRLSNQPQHF. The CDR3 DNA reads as TGTGCCAGCAGCCCCGGGAGACTTAGCAATCAGCCCCAGCATTTT.

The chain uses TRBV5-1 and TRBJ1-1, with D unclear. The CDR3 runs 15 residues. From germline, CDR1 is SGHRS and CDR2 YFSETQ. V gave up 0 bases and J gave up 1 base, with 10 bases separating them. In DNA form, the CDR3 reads TGCGCCAGCAGCTTGGATGGACGCCCGAACACTGAAGCTTTCTTT. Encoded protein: CASSLDGRPNTEAFF. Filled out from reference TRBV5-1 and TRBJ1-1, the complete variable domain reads KAGVTQTPRYLIKTRGQQVTLSCSPISGHRSVSWYQQTPGQGLQFLFEYFSETQRNKGNFPGRFSGRQFSNSRSEMNVSTLELGDSALYLCASSLDGRPNTEAFFGQGTRLTVV.

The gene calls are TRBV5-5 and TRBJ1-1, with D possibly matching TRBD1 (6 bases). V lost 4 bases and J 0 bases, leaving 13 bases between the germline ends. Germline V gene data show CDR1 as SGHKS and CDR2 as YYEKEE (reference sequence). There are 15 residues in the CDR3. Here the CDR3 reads CASSGGLGLNTEAFF. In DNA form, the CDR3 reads TGTGCCAGCAGCGGGGGGCTGGGGCTGAACACTGAAGCTTTCTTT. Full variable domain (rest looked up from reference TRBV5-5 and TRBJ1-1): DAGVTQSPTHLIKTRGQQVTLRCSPISGHKSVSWYQQVLGQGPQFIFQYYEKEERGRGNFPDRFSARQFPNYSSELNVNALLLGDSALYLCASSGGLGLNTEAFFGQGTRLTVV.

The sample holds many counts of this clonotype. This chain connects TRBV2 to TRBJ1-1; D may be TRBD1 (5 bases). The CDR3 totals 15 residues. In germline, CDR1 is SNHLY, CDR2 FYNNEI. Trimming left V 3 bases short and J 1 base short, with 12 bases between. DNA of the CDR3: TGTGCCAGCAGTGACGGGGCCGGCCCGAACACTGAAGCTTTCTTT. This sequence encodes CASSDGAGPNTEAFF.

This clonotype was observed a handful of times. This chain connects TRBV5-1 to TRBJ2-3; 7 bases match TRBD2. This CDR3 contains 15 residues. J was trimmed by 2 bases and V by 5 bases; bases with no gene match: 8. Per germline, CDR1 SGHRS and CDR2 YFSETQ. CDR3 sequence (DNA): TGCGCCAGCAGGGCCGGGACTACCTTCACAGATACGCAGTATTTT. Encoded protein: CASRAGTTFTDTQYF.

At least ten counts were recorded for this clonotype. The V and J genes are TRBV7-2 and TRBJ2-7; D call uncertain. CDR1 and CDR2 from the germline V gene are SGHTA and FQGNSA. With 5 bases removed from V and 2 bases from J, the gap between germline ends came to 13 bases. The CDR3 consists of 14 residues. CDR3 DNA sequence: TGTGCCAGCAGCCCATCGCACGGGCCCTACGAGCAGTACTTC. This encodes CASSPSHGPYEQYF.

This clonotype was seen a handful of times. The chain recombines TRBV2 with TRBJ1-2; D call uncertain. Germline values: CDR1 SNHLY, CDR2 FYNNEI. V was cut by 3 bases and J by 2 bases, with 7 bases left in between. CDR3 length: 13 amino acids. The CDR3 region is CASSDRENYGYTF. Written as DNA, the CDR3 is TGTGCCAGCAGTGACCGGGAGAACTATGGCTACACCTTC.

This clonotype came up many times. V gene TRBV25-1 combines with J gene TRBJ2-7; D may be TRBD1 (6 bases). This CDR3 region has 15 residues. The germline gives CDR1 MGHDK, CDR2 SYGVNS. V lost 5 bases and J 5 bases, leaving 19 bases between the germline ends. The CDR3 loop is CASSHRVSTSNEQYF. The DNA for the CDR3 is TGTGCCAGCAGTCACAGGGTTTCAACTTCTAACGAGCAGTACTTC.